The present entry profiles one T cell receptor (beta chain) with its context. Antigen: not known. These data belong to a study of T cell repertoires in ileal Crohn's disease. Findings and caveats of the study: Endoscopic recurrence occurred in every patient whose clonality exceeded 26.8%. Clonal expansions were more frequent in active smokers than non-smokers at surgery.

Sequencing used immunoSEQ multiplex PCR; TCRdb keeps in-frame clones, though not all of them. The table includes roughly 7,100 clones, more than 70% detected once. The ends lost 3 bases at V and 3 bases at J; junction bases unmatched: 5. The CDR3 has 17 residues. Germline V gene data show CDR1 as LNHDA and CDR2 as SQIVND (reference sequence). The chain links TRBV19 to TRBJ2-6, with 10 bases that match TRBD1. The clonotype comes from an adult with Crohn's disease. The sample comprised ileal tissue. The CDR3 DNA follows: TGTGCCAGTAGTATGTCGGGACAGGGGTATGGGGCCAACGTCCTGACTTTC. The encoded protein is CASSMSGQGYGANVLTF.